The sequence of this TCR beta chain was determined in a study of cytomegalovirus exposure and HLA in healthy donors. Whole-study results and caveats: Researchers reported in a later analysis that a missense DCLRE1C variant was tied to TCR beta V- and J-gene trimming.

V dropped 7 bases and J dropped 1; count of bases not matched to a gene: 8. Germline assignment: CDR1 SNHLY and CDR2 FYNNEI. The CDR3 is 15 residues long. This clone was recorded only once. The antigen is not known. It was with 60 Vbeta and 13 Jbeta primers that the PCR ran. Sequenced by immunoSEQ multiplex PCR; TCRdb stores in-frame clones only, minus some. Of roughly 81,000 clones in the sample, around 80% were seen once. This chain connects TRBV2 to TRBJ2-7; 9 bases fit TRBD1. The sample consisted of PBMCs. This sequence was found in a man aged 30-40 years in good health and CMV-seronegative. In nucleotides, the CDR3 is TGTGCCAGCACCCAAGAAGGGACAGGGTCCTACGAGCAGTACTTC. Encoded protein: CASTQEGTGSYEQYF.